The next 32 T cell receptor beta chains were all read from a single sample in a study of T cells after yellow fever vaccination. TCRdb ran MiXCR on the 5' RACE reads and lists one entry per CDR3 protein. The sample yields hundreds of thousands of distinct CDR3 sequences, around 4% seen once. The source material was PBMCs, sampled on the day of the yellow fever booster vaccination. Receptors originate from a man aged 18 to 30 who received the YFV17D yellow fever vaccine.

This clonotype appeared many times. The V gene is TRBV7-2, the J gene TRBJ2-3, with D uncertain. The germline CDR1 and CDR2 sequences are SGHTA and FQGNSA. V was pared by 2 bases and J by 10 bases, with 16 bases between. This CDR3 has 14 amino acids. The CDR3 protein is CASSLSKPYWAQYF. The CDR3 coding sequence is TGTGCCAGCAGCTTAAGTAAACCCTACTGGGCGCAGTATTTT.

This clonotype has at least ten counts. V is TRBV19 and J is TRBJ1-2; 7 nucleotides align to TRBD1. This CDR3 has 15 residues. V dropped 1 base and J dropped 4; count of bases not matched to a gene: 6. Germline loops: CDR1 LNHDA, CDR2 SQIVND (reference sequence). The CDR3 is CASSIAGTEAYGYTF. The CDR3 nucleotides read TGTGCCAGTAGTATAGCTGGGACAGAAGCCTATGGCTACACCTTC.

There are a few counts of this clonotype. The chain links TRBV3-1 to TRBJ2-1, with 9 bases fitting TRBD2. The J segment lost 3 bases and the V segment lost 1 base, leaving 1 base of the junction unmatched. CDR3 length: 15 residues. Germline V lookup: CDR1 LGHDT, CDR2 YNNKEL (reference sequence). The CDR3, as DNA: TGTGCCAGCAGCCAAGGACTAGCGGACTACAATGAGCAGTTCTTC. This gives the protein CASSQGLADYNEQFF.

CDR3 nucleotide sequence: TGCGCCAGCAGCTTACAGGTGGCGGCCCCATTGGGTAACTATGGCTACACCTTC. This gives the protein CASSLQVAAPLGNYGYTF. The genes are TRBV5-1 and TRBJ1-2; weak D call: TRBD1 (5 bases). V lost 2 bases, J lost 1 base, and 21 bases lay in between. The CDR3 loop spans 18 amino acids. Per the germline V gene, CDR1 is SGHRS and CDR2 is YFSETQ.

The chain carries TRBV6-1 and TRBJ2-2; TRBD1 aligns across 8 bases. The CDR3 runs to 14 residues. Germline V gives CDR1 MNHNS, CDR2 SASEGT. Germline trimming cut 3 bases from V and 7 bases from J; bases unmatched to any gene: 4. CDR3 DNA sequence: TGTGCCAGCAGTGACAGGGGGCGGTTCGGGGAGCTGTTTTTT. Translated: CASSDRGRFGELFF.

The V and J genes are TRBV28 and TRBJ1-6, with D unresolved. V lost 4 bases and J lost 10, with 5 bases in between. Germline V gene data show CDR1 as MDHEN and CDR2 as SYDVKM. The CDR3 runs to 11 residues. CDR3 nucleotides: TGTGCCAGCAGTTCGGAATCACCCCTCCACTTT. It specifies CASSSESPLHF.

This clonotype came up many times. The chain couples TRBV18 to TRBJ2-3, with D possibly matching TRBD2 (5 bases). Germline V gene sequence: CDR1 KGHSH, CDR2 LQKENI. CDR3 size: 11 residues. V shed 2 bases and J shed 8 bases, with 5 bases lying between them. In DNA, the CDR3 is TGTGCCAGCTCACCAGAGGGTACGCAGTATTTT. Its protein product is CASSPEGTQYF.

This clonotype occurred many times. The V gene is TRBV4-3, the J gene TRBJ2-5; TRBD2 matches 10 bases. J gave up 0 bases and V 3 bases, and 10 bases lay outside the gene matches. The CDR3 runs to 18 residues. Looked up from germline, CDR1 is LGHNA and CDR2 is YSLEER. The CDR3 protein is CASSQLAGTSANQETQYF. The CDR3 DNA is TGCGCCAGCAGCCAGCTAGCGGGGACTAGCGCGAACCAAGAGACCCAGTACTTC.

This clonotype occurred many times. The rearrangement uses TRBV4-3 and TRBJ1-5; 8 nucleotides match TRBD1. This CDR3 comprises 16 residues. V shed 0 bases, J shed 0 bases, and the junction held 1 base outside the gene matches. Germline CDR1 reads LGHNA; CDR2 reads YSLEER. DNA for the CDR3: TGCGCCAGCAGCCAAGAGGGGACAGGTAGCAATCAGCCCCAGCATTTT. Protein sequence: CASSQEGTGSNQPQHF.

The V call is TRBV20-1, the J call TRBJ2-5; TRBD1 might be the D (5 bases). The CDR3 contains 15 residues. V was trimmed by 4 bases and J by 2 bases, leaving 17 bases between them. Germline values: CDR1 DFQATT, CDR2 SNEGSKA (reference sequence). The CDR3 nucleotides read TGCAGTGCTATCAGATTGAAGGGGTTACAAGAGACCCAGTACTTC. It is translated as CSAIRLKGLQETQYF.

This clonotype was seen repeatedly, ten times or more. J is TRBJ1-2 and V is TRBV4-1, with TRBD1 matching over 7 bases. Trimming removed 1 base from V and 4 bases from J; junction bases left unmatched: 6. The germline V gene has CDR1 MGHRA and CDR2 YSYEKL. This CDR3 has 15 amino acids. Here the CDR3 DNA reads TGCGCCAGCAGCCAAGGACAGGGAATGGGCTATGGCTACACCTTC. Translated, it gives CASSQGQGMGYGYTF.

The rearrangement joins TRBV5-1 to TRBJ1-1; possibly TRBD1 for D (5 bases). This CDR3 spans 15 amino acids. Trimming left V 3 bases short and J 1 base short, with 13 bases between. In germline, CDR1 is SGHRS, CDR2 YFSETQ. The DNA for the CDR3 is TGCGCCAGCAGCTGGGGGGTCAGTCAGAACACTGAAGCTTTCTTT. It yields the protein CASSWGVSQNTEAFF.

This clonotype has ten or more counts. CDR3 nucleotide sequence: TGCAGTGCTAGGGGGACAGATATGAATACGCAGTATTTT. Translated: CSARGTDMNTQYF. This rearrangement joins TRBV20-1 to TRBJ2-3; 7 nucleotides line up with TRBD1. This CDR3 comprises 13 residues. From germline, CDR1 is DFQATT and CDR2 SNEGSKA (reference sequence). V dropped 3 bases and J dropped 7; count of bases not matched to a gene: 7.

This clonotype has at least ten counts. The chain employs TRBV3-1 and TRBJ2-1; D is perhaps TRBD1 (5 bases). Germline values: CDR1 LGHDT, CDR2 YNNKEL (reference sequence). The CDR3 consists of 17 residues. Deletions cut 3 bases from V and 4 bases from J, with 19 bases between. The CDR3 coding sequence is TGTGCCAGCAGCCATAGGCAGGGTCAGCCTCTGTACAATGAGCAGTTCTTC. Residues: CASSHRQGQPLYNEQFF.

This clonotype was counted at least ten times. This chain uses TRBV29-1 with TRBJ2-3, with 9 bases matching TRBD1. The CDR3 covers 15 residues. The germline V gene encodes CDR1 SQVTM and CDR2 ANQGSEA. Germline trimming cut 5 bases from V and 2 bases from J; bases unmatched to any gene: 8. DNA of the CDR3: TGCAGCGTTACTTCACAGGGGGCAATCACAGATACGCAGTATTTT. Its translation: CSVTSQGAITDTQYF.

The gene calls are TRBV10-3 and TRBJ2-4, with D tentatively TRBD1 (6 bases). Trimming stripped 2 bases from V and 2 bases from J, with 13 bases between. This CDR3 is 16 amino acids long. Germline CDR1 reads ENHRY; CDR2 reads SYGVKD. This chain's CDR3 is CAISEPPRGSKNIQYF. The DNA of the CDR3 is TGTGCCATCAGTGAGCCCCCCAGGGGTTCCAAAAACATTCAGTACTTC.

This clonotype was recorded at least ten times. CDR3 in amino acids: CASSHYPPGLAGGQETQYF. The CDR3 coding sequence is TGCGCCAGCAGCCACTACCCACCGGGACTAGCGGGGGGTCAAGAGACCCAGTACTTC. The V and J genes are TRBV4-1 and TRBJ2-5; the match to TRBD2 covers 15 bases. The CDR3 is 19 amino acids. V lost 3 bases and J lost 2; bases outside the gene matches: 10. CDR1 and CDR2 (germline): MGHRA, YSYEKL.

This clonotype was recorded many times. This chain connects TRBV6-1 to TRBJ2-5; no reliable D call. This CDR3 contains 12 residues. CDR1 and CDR2 (germline): MNHNS, SASEGT. V was cut by 2 bases and J by 4 bases, with 5 bases left in between. This CDR3 is CASSELVETQYF. CDR3 in DNA: TGTGCCAGCAGTGAACTGGTAGAGACCCAGTACTTC.

The V and J genes are TRBV20-1 and TRBJ2-5; TRBD1 agrees at 8 bases. V gave up 5 bases and J gave up 1 base; unmatched junction bases: 9. The germline CDR1 and CDR2 sequences are DFQATT and SNEGSKA (reference sequence). The CDR3 totals 15 residues. The CDR3 sequence is CSAPRTGFPQETQYF. The CDR3 DNA sequence: TGCAGTGCTCCCAGGACAGGGTTCCCCCAAGAGACCCAGTACTTC.

This clonotype was picked up a small number of times. The V gene is TRBV6-2 or TRBV6-3, the J gene TRBJ2-7, with 11 bases matching TRBD2. CDR1 and CDR2 from the germline V gene are MNHEY and SVGEGT. The CDR3 has 18 residues. V lost 0 bases and J lost 5; bases outside the gene matches: 12. The CDR3 region has the DNA TGTGCCAGCAGTTACTCGGCGGCGGCTAGCGGGGGGCGCCACGAGCAGTACGTC. Translated: CASSYSAAASGGRHEQYV.

This clonotype has a count of ten or more. The rearrangement uses TRBV3-1 and TRBJ2-3, with 11 bases lining up with TRBD2. Germline CDR1 reads LGHDT; CDR2 reads YNNKEL (reference sequence). The length of the CDR3 is 13 residues. The CDR3 nucleotides read TGTGCAAGTAGCGGGGGGGCCGTAGATACGCAGTATTTT. This translates into CASSGGAVDTQYF.

This clonotype has a count of ten or more. The CDR3 sequence: CSASPRLQETQYF. The CDR3 nucleotides are TGCAGCGCCTCCCCCAGGTTACAAGAGACCCAGTACTTC. This rearrangement joins TRBV29-1 to TRBJ2-5; D gene ambiguous. This CDR3 has 13 amino acids. CDR1 and CDR2 from the germline V gene are SQVTM and ANQGSEA. V was trimmed by 7 bases and J by 2 bases, leaving 14 bases between them.

This clonotype has a count of ten or more. The chain uses TRBV6-2 or TRBV6-3 and TRBJ2-3; the match to TRBD2 covers 9 bases. The germline V gene encodes CDR1 MNHEY and CDR2 SVGEGT. CDR3 length: 16 amino acids. V shed 2 bases, J shed 4 bases, and the junction held 7 bases outside the gene matches. CDR3 DNA sequence: TGTGCCAGCAGTTACAAGCGGGGGGCACCCGCAGATACGCAGTATTTT. This sequence encodes CASSYKRGAPADTQYF.

This chain links TRBV9 with TRBJ2-5; D not certain. Germline CDR1 SGDLS, CDR2 YYNGEE. The CDR3 spans 15 residues. The V gene lost 0 bases and the J gene lost 0 bases, with 9 bases spanning the gap. CDR3 DNA sequence: TGTGCCAGCAGCGTAGCGGTCAGTTACCAAGAGACCCAGTACTTC. It codes for CASSVAVSYQETQYF.

Ten or more counts support this clonotype. This chain connects TRBV5-1 to TRBJ2-1; TRBD1 aligns across 7 bases. With 4 bases clipped from V and 4 bases from J, the junction kept 8 bases outside the gene matches. This CDR3 spans 15 amino acids. The germline V gene has CDR1 SGHRS and CDR2 YFSETQ. The CDR3 loop is CASSPTGDPYNEQFF. CDR3 bases: TGCGCCAGCAGCCCCACAGGGGACCCTTACAATGAGCAGTTCTTC.

This clonotype was observed a few times. The chain is built from TRBV9 and TRBJ2-7; D may be TRBD1 (6 bases). V was pared by 3 bases and J by 2 bases, with 24 bases between. The CDR3 extends over 18 amino acids. Germline V gene sequence: CDR1 SGDLS, CDR2 YYNGEE. Here the CDR3 reads CASSGEMDSSNNPYEQYV. CDR3 nucleotide sequence: TGTGCCAGCAGCGGAGAGATGGACAGCTCCAATAATCCCTACGAGCAGTACGTC.

This clonotype was detected many times. The chain recombines TRBV7-6 with TRBJ2-3; 7 bases align to TRBD1. CDR3 size: 12 residues. J lost 12 bases, V lost 6 bases, and 9 bases had no gene match. Germline V gene sequence: CDR1 SGHVS, CDR2 FNYEAQ. Written as DNA, the CDR3 is TGTGCCAGCAGTTCCCCGACAGGGCCCCAGTATTTT. It codes for CASSSPTGPQYF.

This clonotype occurred many times. The V call is TRBV7-9, the J call TRBJ1-1; D is unresolved. Germline CDR1 is SEHNR and CDR2 is FQNEAQ (reference sequence). The CDR3 has 14 residues. V was trimmed by 4 bases and J by 2 bases, leaving 11 bases between them. This CDR3 reads CASSSADGNTEAFF. The CDR3 coding sequence is TGTGCCAGCAGCTCAGCGGACGGCAACACTGAAGCTTTCTTT.

The sample holds many counts of this clonotype. The chain recombines TRBV12-3 or TRBV12-4 with TRBJ2-5; D unclear. Trimming stripped 6 bases from V and 2 bases from J, with 7 bases between. The CDR3 totals 12 residues. As DNA, the CDR3 is TGTGCCAGCAGACTCAATCAAGAGACCCAGTACTTC. Protein sequence: CASRLNQETQYF.

This clonotype has a handful of counts. The gene calls are TRBV19 and TRBJ1-5; perhaps TRBD1 as D (6 bases). Trimming removed 4 bases from V and 5 bases from J, with 9 bases in between. Germline lookup yields CDR1 LNHDA and CDR2 SQIVND (reference sequence). CDR3 length equals 13 residues. CDR3 loop: CASSNDRYQPQHF. CDR3 nucleotides: TGTGCCAGTAGTAATGACAGGTATCAGCCCCAGCATTTT. Variable domain in full (rest from reference TRBV19 and TRBJ1-5): DGGITQSPKYLFRKEGQNVTLSCEQNLNHDAMYWYRQDPGQGLRLIYYSQIVNDFQKGDIAEGYSVSREKKESFPLTVTSAQKNPTAFYLCASSNDRYQPQHFGDGTRLSIL.

Ten or more counts support this clonotype. The rearrangement links TRBV12-3 or TRBV12-4 to TRBJ2-5; 9 nucleotides match TRBD1. V trimming: 6 bases; J trimming: 2 bases; junction bases outside the gene matches: 4. The CDR3 extends over 14 amino acids. The CDR3 reads CASSSGTGQETQYF. In nucleotides, the CDR3 is TGTGCCAGCAGCTCAGGGACAGGGCAAGAGACCCAGTACTTC.

This chain uses TRBV15 with TRBJ1-2; D is unresolved. The CDR3 loop spans 14 amino acids. V dropped 0 bases and J dropped 4 bases, with 9 bases sitting between them. The V gene's germline CDR1 is LNHNV and CDR2 YYDKDF (reference sequence). In nucleotides, the CDR3 is TGTGCCACCAGCAGAGATAGGCCTGGCTATGGCTACACCTTC. Its translation: CATSRDRPGYGYTF.